The present entry profiles one TCR beta chain with its context. Its target is not known. This sample is drawn from a study of T-cell memory formation after mild COVID-19. On the study more broadly: TCR clusters showed largely donor specificity.

Between the trimmed V and J ends, which lost 1 base and 1 base, there was a span of 7 bases. Germline V gene data show CDR1 as SGHRS and CDR2 as YFSETQ. The CDR3 is made up of 14 amino acids. Study results and limitations: For contracting clones, CD4+ ones sat mainly in CM and EM, CD8+ in EMRA. Later expanders leaned toward CD4+, whereas clones contracting from day 15 to 85 were balanced CD4/CD8.

The 5'RACE method, run with constant-segment primers, produced TCR alpha and TCR beta cDNA libraries (carrying sample barcodes and UMIs). MiXCR, applied by TCRdb to the 5' RACE reads, yields one record per CDR3 protein. The sample carries a few hundred thousand distinct CDR3 sequences, about a sixth recorded once. The clonotype comes from a man in his late teens or twenties who had mild COVID-19 (a few samples of this study predate the infection). Cell type and time point are not known. Sequenced material: PBMCs or a T cell subset sorted from them (not recorded which). The chain combines TRBV5-1 with TRBJ2-3; a weak D match, TRBD2 (5 bases). CDR3 sequence reads: CASSLIGGTDTQYF. The CDR3 DNA reads as TGCGCCAGCAGCTTGATCGGGGGCACAGATACGCAGTATTTT.